Detailed here is one T cell receptor (beta chain). The CDR3 has 12 amino acids. Germline V gives CDR1 SQVTM, CDR2 ANQGSEA. With 5 bases removed from V and 1 base from J, the gap between germline ends came to 9 bases. The sample comes from a study of siplizumab effects on memory and regulatory T cells. TCRdb keeps only in-frame clones here, not all; method: immunoSEQ multiplex PCR. The sample contains about 100,000 clones, over 90% of which appear only once. The rearrangement links TRBV29-1 to TRBJ2-7; D ambiguous. This clonotype was obtained from a human donor in good health. Sequencing input: non-Treg CD4+ T cells sorted from blood. CDR3 coding DNA: TGCAGCGTTTCGGACGGGTCCTACGAGCAGTACTTC. Translating gives CSVSDGSYEQYF.